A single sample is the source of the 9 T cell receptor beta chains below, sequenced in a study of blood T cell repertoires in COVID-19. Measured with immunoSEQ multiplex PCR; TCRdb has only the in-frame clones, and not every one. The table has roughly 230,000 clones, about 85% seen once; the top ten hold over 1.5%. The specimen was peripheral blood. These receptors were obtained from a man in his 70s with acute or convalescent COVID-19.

CDR3 sequence (DNA): TGCGCCAGCAGCTTGGCTGGCCTAGCGGGAGTCAATGAGCAGTTCTTC. Translation: CASSLAGLAGVNEQFF. V gene TRBV5-1 combines with J gene TRBJ2-1; 10 bases fit TRBD2. Germline V gene data show CDR1 as SGHRS and CDR2 as YFSETQ. The CDR3 length is 16 residues. The trim removed 0 bases at V and 6 bases at J, leaving 6 bases unmatched.

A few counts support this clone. The CDR3 bases are TGTGCCAGCAGGAAGGACAGGGCGAACACTGAAGCTTTCTTT. Encoded protein: CASRKDRANTEAFF. The V gene is TRBV27, the J gene TRBJ1-1; 8 bases agree with TRBD1. The CDR3 loop spans 14 amino acids. Trimming took 6 bases from V and 1 from J; bases not matched to a gene: 4. Germline CDR1 and CDR2: MNHEY and SMNVEV (reference sequence).

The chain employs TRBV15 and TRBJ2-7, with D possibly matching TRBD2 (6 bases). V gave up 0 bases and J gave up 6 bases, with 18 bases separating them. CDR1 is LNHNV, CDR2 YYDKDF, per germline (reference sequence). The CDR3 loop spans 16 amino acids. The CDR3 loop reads CATSREGTSSHAEQYF. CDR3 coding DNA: TGTGCCACCAGCAGAGAAGGGACTTCATCCCACGCCGAGCAGTACTTC. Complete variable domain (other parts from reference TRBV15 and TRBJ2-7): DAMVIQNPRYQVTQFGKPVTLSCSQTLNHNVMYWYQQKSSQAPKLLFHYYDKDFNNEADTPDNFQSRRPNTSFCFLDIRSPGLGDTAMYLCATSREGTSSHAEQYFGPGTRLTVT.

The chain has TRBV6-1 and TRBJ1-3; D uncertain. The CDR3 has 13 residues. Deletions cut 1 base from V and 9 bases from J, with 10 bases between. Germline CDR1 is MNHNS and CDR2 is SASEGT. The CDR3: CASSEGSDSTIYF. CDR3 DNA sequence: TGTGCCAGCAGTGAAGGGTCGGACTCCACCATATATTTT.

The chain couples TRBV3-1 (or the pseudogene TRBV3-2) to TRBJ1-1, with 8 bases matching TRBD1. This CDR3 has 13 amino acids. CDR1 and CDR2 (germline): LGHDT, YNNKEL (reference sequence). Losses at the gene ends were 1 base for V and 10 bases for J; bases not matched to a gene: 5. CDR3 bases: TGTGCCAGCAGCCAAGTTGTCGGACAGGGAGCTTTCTTT. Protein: CASSQVVGQGAFF.

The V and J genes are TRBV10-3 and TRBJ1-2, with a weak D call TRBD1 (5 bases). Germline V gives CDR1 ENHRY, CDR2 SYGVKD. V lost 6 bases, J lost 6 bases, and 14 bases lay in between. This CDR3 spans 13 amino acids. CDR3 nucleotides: TGTGCCATCAGGTCGGCCAGGGAGGATGGCTACACCTTC. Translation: CAIRSAREDGYTF.

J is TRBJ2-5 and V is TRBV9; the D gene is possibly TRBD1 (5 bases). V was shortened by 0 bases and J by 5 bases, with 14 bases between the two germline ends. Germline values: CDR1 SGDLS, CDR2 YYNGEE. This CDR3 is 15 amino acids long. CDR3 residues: CASSVGSGPGETQYF. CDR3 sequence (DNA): TGTGCCAGCAGCGTAGGTTCAGGGCCAGGGGAGACCCAGTACTTC.

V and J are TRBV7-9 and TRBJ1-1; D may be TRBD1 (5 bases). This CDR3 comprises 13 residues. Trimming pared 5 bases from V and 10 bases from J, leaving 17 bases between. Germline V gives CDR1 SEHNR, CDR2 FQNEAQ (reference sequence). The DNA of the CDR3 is TGTGCCAGCAGCCCCGGGGCGGGGCGCGGAGCTTTCTTT. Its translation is CASSPGAGRGAFF.

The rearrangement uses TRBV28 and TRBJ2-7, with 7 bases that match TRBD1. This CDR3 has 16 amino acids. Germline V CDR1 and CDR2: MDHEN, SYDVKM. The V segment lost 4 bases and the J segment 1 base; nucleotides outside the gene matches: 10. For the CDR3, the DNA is TGTGCCAGCAGTTCCGCCCCCCGGGACAGATCCTACGAGCAGTACTTC. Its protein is CASSSAPRDRSYEQYF.